This T cell receptor (beta chain) was identified during a study of blood T cells in healthy people across ages. There are a few counts of this clonotype. Primers used in a second PCR of roughly 6 to 11 cycles were a sample-barcoded 5' primer and a J-beta primer mix. TCRdb reprocessed the 5' RACE reads with MiXCR, giving one entry per CDR3 protein. Of about 580,000 distinct CDR3 sequences in the sample, 40% to 55% were seen once. Germline V gene sequence: CDR1 MNHEY, CDR2 SVGAGI. The CDR3 has 16 residues. Trimming removed 4 bases at V and 0 bases at J, with 14 bases between. The chain is built from TRBV6-5 and TRBJ2-3; tentatively, D is TRBD1 (6 bases). The sample taken for sequencing was blood. The receptor was derived from a man older than 75 in good health. The CDR3 nucleotides read TGTGCCAGCAGTTCCCGACGGACAGAGAGCACAGATACGCAGTATTTT. This sequence encodes CASSSRRTESTDTQYF.